In this sample, the clone carrying this TCR beta chain turned up a few times. Authors' analysis steps: Reference gene primer amplification in the assay estimated nucleated cell counts. TCRdb keeps only in-frame clones here, not all; method: immunoSEQ multiplex PCR. Clone size and the V and J calls come from that table; the DNA yielded D and trimming. The table includes some 400,000 clones, around 87% detected once. The germline gives CDR1 LGHDT, CDR2 YNNKEL (reference sequence). This CDR3 region has 15 residues. Deletions cut 3 bases from V and 4 bases from J, with 13 bases between. The sample originates from a study of blood T cell repertoires in COVID-19. Study context: There were acute and convalescent COVID-19 samples, and they came from the United States, Italy and Spain. PBMCs, B-cell-depleted T cells, or T cells provided the cDNA or gDNA that made up the material.

The TCR comes from a human donor in a cohort sampled during active COVID-19. What was sequenced was peripheral blood. The J gene is TRBJ2-1, the V gene TRBV3-1 (or the pseudogene TRBV3-2), with a tentative D call TRBD1 (6 bases). CDR3 residues: CASSHPYDRYNEQFF. Here the CDR3 DNA reads TGTGCCAGCAGCCACCCTTACGACAGGTACAATGAGCAGTTCTTC.